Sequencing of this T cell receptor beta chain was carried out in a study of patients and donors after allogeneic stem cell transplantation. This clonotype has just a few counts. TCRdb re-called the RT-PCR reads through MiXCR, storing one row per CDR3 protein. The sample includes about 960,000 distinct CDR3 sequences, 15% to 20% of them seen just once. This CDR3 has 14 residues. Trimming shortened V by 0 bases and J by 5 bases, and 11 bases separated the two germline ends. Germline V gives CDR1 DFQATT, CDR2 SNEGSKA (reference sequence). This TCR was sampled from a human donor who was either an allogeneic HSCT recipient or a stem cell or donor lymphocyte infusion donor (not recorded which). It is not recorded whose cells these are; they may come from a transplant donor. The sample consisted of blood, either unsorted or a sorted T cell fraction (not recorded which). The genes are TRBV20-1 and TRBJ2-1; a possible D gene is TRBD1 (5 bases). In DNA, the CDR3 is TGCAGTGCTAGAGATCGGCAGGGTGACAATGAGCAGTTCTTC. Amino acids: CSARDRQGDNEQFF.